These T cell receptor beta chains were read from a single sample in a study of cytomegalovirus exposure and HLA in healthy donors. Only in-frame clones appear in the TCRdb table, and some are missing; sequencing was by immunoSEQ multiplex PCR. Of about 100,000 clones detected, less than 80% appear once; the ten largest clones hold about 4.3%. The sequenced sample was PBMCs. All receptors come from a man aged 40-49 years in good health and CMV-seronegative. CDR3s leave out the opening cysteine and the closing phenylalanine or tryptophan. The order of the fields is V gene, J gene, clone size, CDR3 protein. Not all rows give a size; the values are once, few, many and, for expanded clones, a class.

>TRBV28|TRBJ1-2|few
AIHRGNYGYT
>TRBV5-8|TRBJ2-1|.
ASSSGGASYNEQF
>TRBV7-9|TRBJ1-2|.
SSSVGQGGYT
>TRBV5-1|TRBJ1-2|.
ASIPQPQAPYGYT
>TRBV21-1|TRBJ1-6|.
ASSSARKNNSPLH
>TRBV7-2|TRBJ2-5|.
ASSPSARTGWETQY
>TRBV10-2|TRBJ1-4|once
ASTATNEKLF
>TRBV5-1|TRBJ2-2|.
ASSFGTSVSGELF
>TRBV5-6|TRBJ1-2|.
ASSLRGGAYGYT
>TRBV7-2|TRBJ1-1|.
ASSFRSLNTEAF
>TRBV27|TRBJ1-2|.
ASSFRQGDYT
>TRBV10-3|TRBJ2-1|.
AISESSLRAGRRNEQF
>TRBV5-1|TRBJ1-5|.
ASSLTGDVSNQPQH
>TRBV27|TRBJ2-3|.
ASSLKPDGGDTQY
>TRBV23-1|TRBJ1-6|.
ASSQSMRDNSPLH
>TRBV7-2|TRBJ2-3|.
ASSPIAGASTDTQY
>TRBV4-1|TRBJ1-5|.
ASSQEITGNQPQH
>TRBV4-2|TRBJ1-4|once
ASSQSRTDGEKLF
>TRBV6-1|TRBJ1-1|.
ASSEARTEAF
>TRBV11-2|TRBJ2-1|.
ASSLDQGRYNEQF
>TRBV28|TRBJ1-1|.
AIQQGNTEAF
>TRBV11-2|TRBJ1-4|.
ASSRTGGATNEKLF
>TRBV11-2|TRBJ2-5|few
ASSFRQGAWETQY
>TRBV4-2|TRBJ2-2|.
ASTMRGGADTGELF
>TRBV12-5|TRBJ1-5|.
ASGQGYSNQPQH
>TRBV5-6|TRBJ1-2|.
ASSLQGLGGYT
>TRBV13|TRBJ1-6|few
ASSPRDPYSPLH
>TRBV2|TRBJ2-3|few
ASSRDKTSTDTQY
>TRBV11-2|TRBJ1-6|.
ASSEGDKLNSPLH
>TRBV5-6|TRBJ2-5|few
ASSAGLAGGHETQY
>TRBV30|TRBJ1-3|.
AWSVQGGASGNTIY
>TRBV20-1|TRBJ1-2|.
SASQGGGYT
>TRBV14|TRBJ2-5|.
ASSLLRQPETQY
>TRBV12-5|TRBJ2-2|.
ASALDRANTGELF
>TRBV5-1|TRBJ2-3|.
ASSFELTTDTQY
>TRBV2|TRBJ2-1|.
ASSPPGTRGNEQF
>TRBV2|TRBJ1-4|once
ASSGSRAGTNEKLF
>TRBV9|TRBJ2-5|.
ASSVVAGFGAQY
>TRBV15|TRBJ1-1|.
ATSPRQGMIAF
>TRBV20-1|TRBJ1-1|.
SAPQFEAF
>TRBV5-1|TRBJ1-3|.
ASSLGGARLWDTIY
>TRBV7-5|TRBJ2-7|.
VRNMGLAGAPEQY
>TRBV18|TRBJ2-3|.
ASSPPGLAVADTQY
>TRBV29-1|TRBJ2-7|once
SGTGGDTYEQY
>TRBV7-9|TRBJ1-2|.
ASSRGGRGAYGYT
>TRBV18|TRBJ1-4|.
ASSRPGEKLF
>TRBV27|TRBJ1-6|.
ASSPHPHDRSQGALH
>TRBV6-1|TRBJ1-2|once
ASSEGVGGFGNYGYT
>TRBV7-8|TRBJ2-5|.
ASSQQQGETQY
>TRBV30|TRBJ1-1|.
AWSWGGTEAF
>TRBV28|TRBJ1-1|.
ASSLRGNTEAF
>TRBV7-2|TRBJ2-3|.
ASQKGGLAGTDTQY
>TRBV6-1|TRBJ1-2|few
ASSEASRAWGRNGYT
>TRBV7-2|TRBJ2-1|.
ASSLWTSGANNEQF
>TRBV19|TRBJ2-7|once
ASSFGTGDYEQY
>TRBV6-6|TRBJ2-3|.
ASSFDGLAGADTQY
>TRBV27|TRBJ1-1|.
ASSLSPSAKGTEAF